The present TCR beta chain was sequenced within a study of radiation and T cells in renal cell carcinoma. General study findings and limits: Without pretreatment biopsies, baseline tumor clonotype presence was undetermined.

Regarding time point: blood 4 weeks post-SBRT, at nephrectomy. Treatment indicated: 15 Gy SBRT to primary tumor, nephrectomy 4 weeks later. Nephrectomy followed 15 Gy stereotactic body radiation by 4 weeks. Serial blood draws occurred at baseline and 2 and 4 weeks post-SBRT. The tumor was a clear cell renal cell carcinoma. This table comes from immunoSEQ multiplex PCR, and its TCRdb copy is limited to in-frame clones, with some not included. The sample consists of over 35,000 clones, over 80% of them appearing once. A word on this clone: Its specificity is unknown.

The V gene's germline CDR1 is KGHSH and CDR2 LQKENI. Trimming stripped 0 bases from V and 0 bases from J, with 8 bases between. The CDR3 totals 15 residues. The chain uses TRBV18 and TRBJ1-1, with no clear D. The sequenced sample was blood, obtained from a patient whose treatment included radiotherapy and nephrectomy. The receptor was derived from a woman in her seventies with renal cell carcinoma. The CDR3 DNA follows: TGTGCCAGCTCACCACCTAACAGCCTGAACACTGAAGCTTTCTTT. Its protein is CASSPPNSLNTEAFF.